This T cell receptor beta chain was obtained from a study of blood T cell repertoires in COVID-19. Study information: The cDNA or gDNA used as material had been derived from T cells, B-cell-depleted T cells, or PBMCs.

The ends lost 5 bases at V and 6 bases at J; junction bases unmatched: 9. The V gene's germline CDR1 is LNHDA and CDR2 SQIVND (reference sequence). The CDR3 extends over 15 amino acids. Enrolment of Seattle patients took place during active infection, and they were followed longitudinally. Sequencing was performed with immunoSEQ multiplex PCR; in TCRdb, only in-frame clones are kept and a portion is missing. This sample has fewer than 90,000 clones, with about 77% found just once. The receptor comes from a man aged 65 to 79 with COVID-19, enrolled during active disease. Sequencing input: peripheral blood. The chain uses TRBV19 and TRBJ1-5; 8 nucleotides align to TRBD1. The CDR3 nucleotides read TGTGCCAGTAGTCCACGCGGACAGGGTGGTCAGCCCCAGCATTTT. This encodes CASSPRGQGGQPQHF.